This entry lists 21 T cell receptor beta chains sequenced from one sample in a study of cytotoxic CD8 clonotypes in ibrutinib-treated CLL. Assay: immunoSEQ multiplex PCR; the TCRdb copy retains only in-frame clones and omits some. The repertoire has 150,000 to 250,000 clones, about 72% of them found once; the top ten carry over 10%. The sequenced sample was PBMCs, obtained after 24 months of ibrutinib treatment. The receptors were gathered from a human donor with chronic lymphocytic leukemia.

This clone was counted only a few times. CDR3 amino acids: CASSLRLTRADEKLFF. In DNA form, the CDR3 reads TGTGCCAGCTCACTTCGTCTGACGAGAGCGGATGAAAAACTGTTTTTT. The chain carries TRBV18 and TRBJ1-4; the D is unclear. The CDR3 has 16 amino acids. Germline-derived CDR1 and CDR2 are KGHSH and LQKENI. V was cut by 4 bases and J by 6 bases, with 18 bases left in between.

This chain links TRBV7-2 with TRBJ2-5; D tentatively reads TRBD1 or TRBD2 (5 bases each). V lost 5 bases, J lost 4 bases, and 14 bases lay in between. The CDR3 runs to 14 residues. In germline, CDR1 is SGHTA, CDR2 FQGNSA. CDR3 region: CASSPRGSRETQYF. DNA of the CDR3: TGTGCCAGCAGCCCCCGGGGCAGTAGAGAGACCCAGTACTTC.

CDR3 in amino acids: CASSRGGTEAFF. The CDR3 DNA reads TGCGCCAGCAGCCGCGGGGGGACTGAAGCTTTCTTT. The chain uses TRBV4-1 and TRBJ1-1; TRBD1 might be the D (5 bases). V was clipped by 4 bases and J by 5 bases, with 8 bases between them. This CDR3 region has 12 residues. CDR1 and CDR2 from the germline V gene are MGHRA and YSYEKL.

This chain connects TRBV18 to TRBJ2-1; possible D gene TRBD1, 5 bases. CDR3 length equals 13 residues. The germline V and J ends were trimmed by 3 bases and 4 bases, with 7 bases remaining between them. Looked up from germline, CDR1 is KGHSH and CDR2 is LQKENI. CDR3 sequence reads: CASSPPGYNEQFF. CDR3 DNA: TGTGCCAGCTCACCGCCAGGGTACAATGAGCAGTTCTTC.

The chain joins TRBV7-8 to TRBJ2-2, with D perhaps given as TRBD1 or TRBD2 (7 bases each). Germline V gene sequence: CDR1 SGHVS, CDR2 FQNEAQ. V was cut by 5 bases and J by 1 base, with 14 bases left in between. CDR3 length: 16 residues. The CDR3 sequence: CASSLGGGRNTGELFF. CDR3 coding DNA: TGTGCCAGCAGCCTAGGGGGCGGGAGGAACACCGGGGAGCTGTTTTTT.

The chain uses TRBV10-3 and TRBJ1-2, with TRBD1 identical over 9 bases. Germline V gene sequence: CDR1 ENHRY, CDR2 SYGVKD. V gave up 6 bases and J gave up 6 bases; unmatched junction bases: 14. The CDR3 totals 16 residues. CDR3 loop: CAISYTPGQGIHGYTF. CDR3 nucleotides: TGTGCCATCAGCTATACTCCGGGACAGGGAATCCATGGCTACACCTTC.

Only a few counts were recorded for this clone. The CDR3 is CASVVRTGYYEQYF. In DNA, the CDR3 is TGTGCCAGCGTTGTGAGGACAGGGTACTACGAGCAGTACTTC. V gene TRBV6-4 combines with J gene TRBJ2-7; 8 bases are a match to TRBD1. This CDR3 has 14 residues. The V and J ends lost 8 bases and 3 bases, in that order; junction bases with no gene match: 9. Germline values: CDR1 MRHNA, CDR2 SNTAGT.

The chain combines TRBV11-2 with TRBJ2-7; D is tentatively TRBD1 or TRBD2 (5 bases each). There are 16 residues in the CDR3. The germline V and J ends were trimmed by 2 bases and 0 bases, with 14 bases remaining between them. Germline V gene sequence: CDR1 SGHAT, CDR2 FQNNGV. This CDR3 is CASSLMVGVLSYEQYF. CDR3 bases: TGTGCCAGCAGCTTAATGGTGGGGGTTCTCTCCTACGAGCAGTACTTC.

This clone was counted only a few times. The chain carries TRBV7-9 and TRBJ2-2; 9 positions agree with TRBD2. Per germline, CDR1 SEHNR and CDR2 FQNEAQ (reference sequence). Trimming removed 5 bases from V and 6 bases from J; junction bases left unmatched: 10. The CDR3 runs 16 residues. The CDR3 sequence is CASSPLSGSFPGELFF. The CDR3 nucleotides read TGTGCCAGCAGCCCCCTTAGCGGGAGTTTCCCCGGGGAGCTGTTTTTT.

The rearrangement joins TRBV5-1 to TRBJ2-5, with 10 bases fitting TRBD2. The CDR3 sequence is 14 residues long. With 1 base clipped from V and 5 bases from J, the junction kept 2 bases outside the gene matches. Germline loops: CDR1 SGHRS, CDR2 YFSETQ. Here the CDR3 DNA reads TGCGCCAGCAGCTTGACTAGCGGGGTGGAGACCCAGTACTTC. Translating it yields CASSLTSGVETQYF.

V and J are TRBV18 and TRBJ1-1; D unclear. The ends were cut back, 5 bases at V and 4 bases at J, with 11 bases in the middle. Germline V lookup: CDR1 KGHSH, CDR2 LQKENI. The CDR3 runs 13 residues. CDR3 DNA sequence: TGTGCCAGCTCATCCAGGACCGGCACTGAAGCTTTCTTT. This codes for CASSSRTGTEAFF. The whole variable domain, filled in from reference TRBV18 and TRBJ1-1, reads NAGVMQNPRHLVRRRGQEARLRCSPMKGHSHVYWYRQLPEEGLKFMVYLQKENIIDESGMPKERFSAEFPKEGPSILRIQQVVRGDSAAYFCASSSRTGTEAFFGQGTRLTVV.

The V gene is TRBV10-3, the J gene TRBJ2-7; TRBD2 aligns across 16 bases. CDR3 length equals 15 residues. V lost 8 bases, J lost 4 bases, and 5 bases stayed unmatched. Germline lookup yields CDR1 ENHRY and CDR2 SYGVKD. CDR3 residues: CAIGTSGRAAYEQYF. CDR3 bases: TGTGCCATCGGGACTAGCGGGAGGGCCGCGTACGAGCAGTACTTC.

The V and J genes are TRBV30 and TRBJ2-1; 11 positions match TRBD2. The CDR3 is made up of 18 amino acids. The V segment lost 1 base and the J segment 1 base; nucleotides outside the gene matches: 9. Germline assignment: CDR1 GTSNPN and CDR2 SVGIG (reference sequence). CDR3 nucleotides: TGTGCCTGGAGTGGGGTAGCGGGAGGGTTTTCTTCCTACAATGAGCAGTTCTTC. Encoded protein: CAWSGVAGGFSSYNEQFF.

The chain is built from TRBV18 and TRBJ2-7, with D maybe TRBD2 (6 bases). With 6 bases removed from V and 4 bases from J, the gap between germline ends came to 13 bases. The germline V gene has CDR1 KGHSH and CDR2 LQKENI. CDR3 length equals 13 residues. The CDR3 spells CASSAGREYEQYF. The CDR3 nucleotides are TGTGCCAGCTCCGCGGGGCGGGAATACGAGCAGTACTTC.

J is TRBJ2-7 and V is TRBV11-1; no definite D call. The CDR3 loop spans 15 amino acids. V was pared by 5 bases and J by 6 bases, with 20 bases between. In germline, CDR1 is SGHAT, CDR2 FQDESV (reference sequence). CDR3 loop: CASSLTGPRVAEQYF. The DNA for the CDR3 is TGTGCCAGCAGCCTTACTGGTCCCCGGGTCGCCGAGCAGTACTTC.

The chain has TRBV29-1 and TRBJ2-1; D remains ambiguous. Germline CDR1 is SQVTM and CDR2 is ANQGSEA. The CDR3 spans 10 residues. V was pared by 5 bases and J by 7 bases, with 6 bases between. The CDR3 DNA sequence: TGCAGCGTTTTAGGGAATGAGCAGTTCTTC. Encoded protein: CSVLGNEQFF.

The rearrangement joins TRBV7-6 to TRBJ1-1; possibly TRBD1 for D (6 bases). CDR3 length equals 13 residues. CDR1 SGHVS and CDR2 FNYEAQ come from the germline V gene. V was clipped by 1 base and J by 7 bases, with 10 bases between them. Here the CDR3 DNA reads TGTGCCAGCAGCTTAGGTACGGACAGTGAAGCTTTCTTT. Protein sequence: CASSLGTDSEAFF.

A note on this clone: The same CDR3 also results from other DNA sequences found in this sample. V and J are TRBV2 and TRBJ2-7; TRBD2 agrees at 9 bases. The CDR3 extends over 11 amino acids. Trimming took 9 bases from V and 3 from J; bases not matched to a gene: 0. Germline V lookup: CDR1 SNHLY, CDR2 FYNNEI. The CDR3 reads CASSGSYEQYF. CDR3 DNA: TGTGCCAGTAGCGGGAGCTACGAGCAGTACTTC.

This chain links TRBV19 with TRBJ2-2; 10 bases are shared with TRBD2. The CDR3 covers 18 residues. The germline CDR1 and CDR2 sequences are LNHDA and SQIVND (reference sequence). V gave up 1 base and J gave up 6 bases; unmatched junction bases: 11. CDR3 loop: CASSIVGLAGVTSGELFF. CDR3 bases: TGTGCCAGTAGTATAGTCGGGCTAGCGGGAGTAACTTCCGGGGAGCTGTTTTTT.

J is TRBJ1-2 and V is TRBV21-1. TRBV21-1 is classified as a pseudogene. The CDR3 contains 14 residues. CDR3: CASSNVWGKRGYTF. DNA of the CDR3: TGTGCCAGCAGCAATGTATGGGGGAAGAGGGGCTACACCTTC.

Many counts were recorded for this clone. This chain links TRBV27 with TRBJ1-5, with D unclear. This CDR3 spans 14 amino acids. From germline, CDR1 is MNHEY and CDR2 SMNVEV (reference sequence). V was clipped by 6 bases and J by 0 bases, with 9 bases between them. CDR3 in amino acids: CASRQAFSNQPQHF. Written as DNA, the CDR3 is TGTGCCAGCAGGCAAGCTTTTAGCAATCAGCCCCAGCATTTT.